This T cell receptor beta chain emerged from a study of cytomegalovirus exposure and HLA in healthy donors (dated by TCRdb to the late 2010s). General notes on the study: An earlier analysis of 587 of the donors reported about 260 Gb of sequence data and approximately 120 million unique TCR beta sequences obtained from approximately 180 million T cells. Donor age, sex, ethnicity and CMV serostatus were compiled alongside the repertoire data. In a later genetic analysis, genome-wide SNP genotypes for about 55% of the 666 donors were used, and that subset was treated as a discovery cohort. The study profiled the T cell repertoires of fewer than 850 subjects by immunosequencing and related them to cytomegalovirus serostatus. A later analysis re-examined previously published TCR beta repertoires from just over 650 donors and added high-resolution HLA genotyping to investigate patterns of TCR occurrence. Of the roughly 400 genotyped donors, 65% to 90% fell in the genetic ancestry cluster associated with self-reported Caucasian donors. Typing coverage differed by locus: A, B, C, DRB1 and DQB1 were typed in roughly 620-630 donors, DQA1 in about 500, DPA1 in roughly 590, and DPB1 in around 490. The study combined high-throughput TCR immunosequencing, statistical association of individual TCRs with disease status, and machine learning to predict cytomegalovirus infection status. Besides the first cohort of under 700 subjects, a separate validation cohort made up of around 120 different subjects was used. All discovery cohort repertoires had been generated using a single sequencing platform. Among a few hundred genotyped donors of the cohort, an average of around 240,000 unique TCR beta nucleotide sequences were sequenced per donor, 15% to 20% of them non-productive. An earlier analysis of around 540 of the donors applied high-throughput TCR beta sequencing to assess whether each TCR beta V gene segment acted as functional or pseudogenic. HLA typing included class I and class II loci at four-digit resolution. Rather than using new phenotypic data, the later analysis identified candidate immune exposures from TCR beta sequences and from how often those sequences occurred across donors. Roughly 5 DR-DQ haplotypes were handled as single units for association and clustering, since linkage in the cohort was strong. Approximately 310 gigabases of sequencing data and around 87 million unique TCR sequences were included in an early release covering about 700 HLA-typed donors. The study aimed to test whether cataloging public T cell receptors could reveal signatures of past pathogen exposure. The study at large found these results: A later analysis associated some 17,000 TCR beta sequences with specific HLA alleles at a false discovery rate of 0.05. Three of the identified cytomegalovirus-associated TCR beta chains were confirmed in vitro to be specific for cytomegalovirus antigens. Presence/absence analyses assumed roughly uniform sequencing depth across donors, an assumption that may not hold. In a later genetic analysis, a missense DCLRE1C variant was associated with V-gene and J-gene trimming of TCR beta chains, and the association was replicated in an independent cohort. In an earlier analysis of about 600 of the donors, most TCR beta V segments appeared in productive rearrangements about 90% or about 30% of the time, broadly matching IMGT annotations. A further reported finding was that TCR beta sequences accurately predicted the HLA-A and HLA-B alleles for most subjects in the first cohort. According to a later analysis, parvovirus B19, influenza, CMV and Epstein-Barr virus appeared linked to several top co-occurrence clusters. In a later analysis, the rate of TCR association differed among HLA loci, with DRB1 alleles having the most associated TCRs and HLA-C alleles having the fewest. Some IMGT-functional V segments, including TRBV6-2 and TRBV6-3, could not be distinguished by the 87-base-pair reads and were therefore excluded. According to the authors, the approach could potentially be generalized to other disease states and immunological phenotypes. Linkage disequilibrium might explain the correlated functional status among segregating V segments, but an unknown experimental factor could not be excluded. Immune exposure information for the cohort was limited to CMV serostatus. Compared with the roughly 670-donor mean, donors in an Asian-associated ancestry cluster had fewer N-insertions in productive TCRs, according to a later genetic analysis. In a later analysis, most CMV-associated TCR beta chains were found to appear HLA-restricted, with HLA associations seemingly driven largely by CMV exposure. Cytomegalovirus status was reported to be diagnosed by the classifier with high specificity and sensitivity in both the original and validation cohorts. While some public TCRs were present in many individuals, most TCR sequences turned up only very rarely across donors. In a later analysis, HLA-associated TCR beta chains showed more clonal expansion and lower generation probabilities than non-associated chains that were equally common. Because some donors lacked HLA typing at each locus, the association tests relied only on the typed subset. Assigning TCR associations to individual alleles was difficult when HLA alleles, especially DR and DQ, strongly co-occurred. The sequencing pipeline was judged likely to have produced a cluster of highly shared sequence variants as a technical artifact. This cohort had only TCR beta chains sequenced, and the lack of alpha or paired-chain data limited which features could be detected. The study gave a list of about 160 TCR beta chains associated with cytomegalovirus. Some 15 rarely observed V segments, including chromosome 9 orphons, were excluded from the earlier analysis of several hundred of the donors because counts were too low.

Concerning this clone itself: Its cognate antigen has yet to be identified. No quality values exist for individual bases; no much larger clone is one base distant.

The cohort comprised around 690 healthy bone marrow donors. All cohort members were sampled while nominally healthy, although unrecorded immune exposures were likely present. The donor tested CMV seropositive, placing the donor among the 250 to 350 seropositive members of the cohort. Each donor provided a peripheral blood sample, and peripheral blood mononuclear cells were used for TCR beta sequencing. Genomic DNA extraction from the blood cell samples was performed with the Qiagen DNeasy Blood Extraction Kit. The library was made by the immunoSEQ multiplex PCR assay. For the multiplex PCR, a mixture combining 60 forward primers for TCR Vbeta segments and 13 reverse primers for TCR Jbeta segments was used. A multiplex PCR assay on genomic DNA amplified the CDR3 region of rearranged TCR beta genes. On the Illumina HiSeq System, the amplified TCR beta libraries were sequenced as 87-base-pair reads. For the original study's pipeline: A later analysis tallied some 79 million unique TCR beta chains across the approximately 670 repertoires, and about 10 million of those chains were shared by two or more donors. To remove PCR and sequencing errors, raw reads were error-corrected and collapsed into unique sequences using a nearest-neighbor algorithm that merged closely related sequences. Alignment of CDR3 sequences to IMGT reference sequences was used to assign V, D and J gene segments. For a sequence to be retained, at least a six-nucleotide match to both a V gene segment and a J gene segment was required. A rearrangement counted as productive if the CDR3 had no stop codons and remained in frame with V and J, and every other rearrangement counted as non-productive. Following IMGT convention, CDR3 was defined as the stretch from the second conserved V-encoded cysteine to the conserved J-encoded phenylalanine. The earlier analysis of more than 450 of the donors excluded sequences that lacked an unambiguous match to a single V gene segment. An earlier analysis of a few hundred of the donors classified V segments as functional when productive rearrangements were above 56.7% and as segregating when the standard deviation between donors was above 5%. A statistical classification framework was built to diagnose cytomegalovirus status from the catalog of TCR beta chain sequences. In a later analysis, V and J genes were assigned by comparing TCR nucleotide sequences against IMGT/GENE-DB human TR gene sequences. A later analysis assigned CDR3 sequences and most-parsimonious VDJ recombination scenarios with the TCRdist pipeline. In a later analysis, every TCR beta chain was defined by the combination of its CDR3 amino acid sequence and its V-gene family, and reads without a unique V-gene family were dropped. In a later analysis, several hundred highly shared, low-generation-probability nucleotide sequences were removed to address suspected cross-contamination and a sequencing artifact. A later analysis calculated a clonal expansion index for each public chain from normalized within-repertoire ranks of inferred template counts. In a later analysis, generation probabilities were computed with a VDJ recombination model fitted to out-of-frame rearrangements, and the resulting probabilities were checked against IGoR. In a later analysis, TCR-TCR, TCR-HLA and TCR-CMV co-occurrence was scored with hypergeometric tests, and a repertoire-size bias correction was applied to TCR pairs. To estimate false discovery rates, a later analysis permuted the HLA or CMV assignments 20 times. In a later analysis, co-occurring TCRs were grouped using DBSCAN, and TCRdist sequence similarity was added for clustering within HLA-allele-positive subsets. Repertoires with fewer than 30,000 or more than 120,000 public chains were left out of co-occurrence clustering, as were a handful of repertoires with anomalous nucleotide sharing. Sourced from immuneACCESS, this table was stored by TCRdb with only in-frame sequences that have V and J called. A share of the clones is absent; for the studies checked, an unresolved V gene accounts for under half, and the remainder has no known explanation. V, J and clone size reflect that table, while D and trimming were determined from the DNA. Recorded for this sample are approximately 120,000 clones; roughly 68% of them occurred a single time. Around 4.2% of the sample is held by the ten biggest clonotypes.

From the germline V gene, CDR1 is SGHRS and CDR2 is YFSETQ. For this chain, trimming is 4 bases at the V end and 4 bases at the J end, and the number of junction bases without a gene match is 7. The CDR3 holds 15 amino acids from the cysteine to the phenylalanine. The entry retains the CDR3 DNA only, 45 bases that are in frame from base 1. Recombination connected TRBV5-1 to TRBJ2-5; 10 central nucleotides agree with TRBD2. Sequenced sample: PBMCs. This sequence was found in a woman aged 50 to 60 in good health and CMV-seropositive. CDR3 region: CASSISGGSGETQYF. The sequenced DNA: TGCGCCAGCAGCATTAGCGGGGGGTCGGGAGAGACCCAGTACTTC.